This TCR beta chain was profiled in a study of shared clonotypes between healthy human individuals. Study-wide background: Plates per donor: three CD4 naive, three CD4 memory, two CD8 naive, one CD8 memory. General study points: The study found lower generation probabilities in non-shared clonotypes than in those shared by all four donors. Clonotype sharing among the donors was expected to vary with sequencing depth.

Donors included only healthy HIV-negative adults lacking recent acute infections or vaccinations. This clone has just a few counts. The antigen is not known. The CDR3 sequence is 15 residues long. Trimming pared 7 bases from V and 0 bases from J, leaving 10 bases between. Looked up from germline, CDR1 is LNHDA and CDR2 is SQIVND (reference sequence). The repertoire was sequenced with immunoSEQ multiplex PCR; TCRdb's copy has only in-frame clones and lacks some. The data hold nearly 1 million clones, with more than 75% observed a single time. This chain connects TRBV19 to TRBJ1-6; D is perhaps TRBD1 (6 bases). This sequence was found in a man younger than 35 in good health. Specimen: memory CD4+ T cells sorted from blood. Subset: CD45RA-negative fraction. The DNA for the CDR3 is TGTGCCAGTAAAACGGACAGCTCCTATAATTCACCCCTCCACTTT. This encodes CASKTDSSYNSPLHF.